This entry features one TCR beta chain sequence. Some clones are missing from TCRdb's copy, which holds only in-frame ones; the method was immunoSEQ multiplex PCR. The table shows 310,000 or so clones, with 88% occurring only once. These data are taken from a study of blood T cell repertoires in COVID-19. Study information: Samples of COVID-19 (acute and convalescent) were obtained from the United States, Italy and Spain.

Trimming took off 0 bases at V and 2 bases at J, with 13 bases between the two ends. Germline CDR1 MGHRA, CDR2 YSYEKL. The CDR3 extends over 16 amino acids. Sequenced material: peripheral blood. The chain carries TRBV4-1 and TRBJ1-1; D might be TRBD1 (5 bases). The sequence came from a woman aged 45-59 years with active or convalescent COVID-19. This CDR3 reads CASSQDGGGVNTEAFF. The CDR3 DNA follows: TGCGCCAGCAGCCAAGATGGGGGAGGAGTTAACACTGAAGCTTTCTTT.